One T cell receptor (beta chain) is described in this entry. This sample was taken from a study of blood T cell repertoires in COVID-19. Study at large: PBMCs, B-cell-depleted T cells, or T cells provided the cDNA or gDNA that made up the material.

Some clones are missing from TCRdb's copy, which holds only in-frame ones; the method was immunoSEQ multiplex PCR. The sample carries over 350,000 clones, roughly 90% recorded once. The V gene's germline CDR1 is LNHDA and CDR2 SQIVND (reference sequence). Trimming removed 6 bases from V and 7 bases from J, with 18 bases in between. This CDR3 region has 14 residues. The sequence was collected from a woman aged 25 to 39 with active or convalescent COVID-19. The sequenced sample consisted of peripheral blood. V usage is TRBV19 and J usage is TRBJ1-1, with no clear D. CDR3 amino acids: CASSPRGGSSEAFF. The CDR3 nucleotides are TGTGCCAGTAGCCCTCGGGGAGGGTCGAGTGAAGCTTTCTTT. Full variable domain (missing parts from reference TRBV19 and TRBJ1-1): DGGITQSPKYLFRKEGQNVTLSCEQNLNHDAMYWYRQDPGQGLRLIYYSQIVNDFQKGDIAEGYSVSREKKESFPLTVTSAQKNPTAFYLCASSPRGGSSEAFFGQGTRLTVV.